The entry that follows covers one T cell receptor (beta chain) sequence. This entry comes from a study of blood T cell repertoires in COVID-19. The CDR3 has 13 residues. The V gene's germline CDR1 is LNHNV and CDR2 YYDKDF (reference sequence). The V and J ends lost 0 bases and 4 bases respectively, with 7 bases between them. Using immunoSEQ multiplex PCR, the repertoire was profiled, and TCRdb retains in-frame clones only, with some absent. The sample records roughly 140,000 clones, approximately 86% being singletons. The V call is TRBV15, the J call TRBJ2-7, with unresolved D. The source of this sequence is a man aged 70-80 years with acute or convalescent COVID-19. Sequenced sample: peripheral blood. In DNA, the CDR3 is TGTGCCACCAGCAGAGATCCTAGTTACGAGCAGTACTTC. This sequence encodes CATSRDPSYEQYF.